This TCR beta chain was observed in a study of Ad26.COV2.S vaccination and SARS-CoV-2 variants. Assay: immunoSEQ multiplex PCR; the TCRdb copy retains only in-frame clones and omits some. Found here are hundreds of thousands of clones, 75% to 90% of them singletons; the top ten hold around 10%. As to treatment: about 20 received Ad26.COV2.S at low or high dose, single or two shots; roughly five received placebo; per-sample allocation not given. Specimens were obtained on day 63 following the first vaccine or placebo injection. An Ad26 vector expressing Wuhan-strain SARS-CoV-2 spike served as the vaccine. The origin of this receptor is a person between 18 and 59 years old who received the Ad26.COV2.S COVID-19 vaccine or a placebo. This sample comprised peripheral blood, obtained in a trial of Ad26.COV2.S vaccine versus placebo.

The DNA for the CDR3 is TGTGCCAGTAGTATAGATCCAGGCAGACACTACGAGCAGTACTTC. This sequence encodes CASSIDPGRHYEQYF. The chain combines TRBV19 with TRBJ2-7; D gene unclear. The CDR3 length is 15 residues. Germline CDR1 reads LNHDA; CDR2 reads SQIVND (reference sequence). V dropped 0 bases and J dropped 3 bases, with 12 bases sitting between them.